Below, 16 T cell receptor beta chains from the same sample are listed, as sequenced in a study of blood T cell repertoires in COVID-19. Profiled with immunoSEQ multiplex PCR; TCRdb holds only in-frame clones, not every one. The sample yields about 400,000 clones, roughly nine tenths seen once. The sequencing input was PBMCs or T cells enriched from blood (not recorded which). The receptors were gathered from a woman aged 25 to 39 who had recovered from COVID-19.

This clone was counted a single time. The chain is built from TRBV13 and TRBJ2-2; 8 positions agree with TRBD2. V shed 1 base and J 6 bases; nucleotides not matched to a gene: 4. This CDR3 spans 15 amino acids. Germline V gene data show CDR1 as PRHDT and CDR2 as FYEKMQ (reference sequence). CDR3 in DNA: TGTGCCAGCAGCTTAGCCGGGGGGGCAGCCGGGGAGCTGTTTTTT. This codes for CASSLAGGAAGELFF.

This rearrangement joins TRBV28 to TRBJ1-3, with 7 bases identical to TRBD1. Looked up from germline, CDR1 is MDHEN and CDR2 is SYDVKM. V dropped 3 bases and J dropped 2; count of bases not matched to a gene: 10. This CDR3 spans 17 amino acids. As DNA, the CDR3 is TGTGCCAGCAGTTTGCTACAGGGGCCGCTCCCTGGAAACACCATATATTTT. Encoded protein: CASSLLQGPLPGNTIYF.

This clone was counted only a few times. This sequence joins TRBV7-9 and TRBJ1-4, with D perhaps matching TRBD1 (6 bases). Trimming took off 4 bases at V and 12 bases at J, with 15 bases between the two ends. The CDR3 covers 13 residues. Per the germline V gene, CDR1 is SEHNR and CDR2 is FQNEAQ (reference sequence). The chain's CDR3 is CASSSTGLEELFF. The CDR3 DNA is TGTGCCAGCAGCTCGACAGGTTTGGAGGAACTGTTTTTT.

The rearrangement joins TRBV27 to TRBJ2-3; D perhaps matches TRBD2 (5 bases). From germline, CDR1 is MNHEY and CDR2 SMNVEV (reference sequence). The V end was cut by 5 bases, the J end by 4 bases, with 10 bases between. The CDR3 contains 13 residues. CDR3 region: CASSPGLADTQYF. The CDR3 nucleotides are TGTGCCAGCAGTCCGGGGTTGGCAGATACGCAGTATTTT.

This clone has just a few counts. This chain connects TRBV27 to TRBJ2-7; D may be TRBD2 (6 bases). Germline CDR1 and CDR2: MNHEY and SMNVEV (reference sequence). V gave up 2 bases and J gave up 3 bases, with 14 bases separating them. The CDR3 is made up of 15 amino acids. CDR3 amino acids: CASSLGGNPDYEQYF. The DNA for the CDR3 is TGTGCCAGCAGTTTAGGAGGGAATCCTGACTACGAGCAGTACTTC.

V is TRBV4-2 and J is TRBJ2-1; maybe TRBD2 (6 bases). This CDR3 comprises 14 residues. V was shortened by 4 bases and J by 6 bases, with 13 bases between the two germline ends. Per germline, CDR1 LGHNA and CDR2 YNFKEQ. CDR3 loop: CASSLTSNFNEQFF. CDR3 bases: TGTGCCAGCAGCCTGACTAGTAACTTCAATGAGCAGTTCTTC.

V is TRBV5-1 and J is TRBJ2-5; TRBD2 agrees at 10 bases. CDR1 SGHRS and CDR2 YFSETQ come from the germline V gene. The CDR3 length is 17 residues. With 0 bases clipped from V and 5 bases from J, the junction kept 10 bases outside the gene matches. The CDR3 here is CASSLDLAGALGETQYF. DNA for the CDR3: TGCGCCAGCAGCTTGGACCTAGCGGGGGCTCTAGGGGAGACCCAGTACTTC.

DNA of the CDR3: TGCGCCAGCAGCTTGGTGCCTAGCGGGGGGGCCCCAGATACGCAGTATTTT. Its translation: CASSLVPSGGAPDTQYF. The chain employs TRBV5-1 and TRBJ2-3, with 12 nucleotides matching TRBD2. From germline, CDR1 is SGHRS and CDR2 YFSETQ. With 0 bases clipped from V and 4 bases from J, the junction kept 6 bases outside the gene matches. The CDR3 extends over 17 amino acids. Variable domain in full (rest from reference TRBV5-1 and TRBJ2-3): KAGVTQTPRYLIKTRGQQVTLSCSPISGHRSVSWYQQTPGQGLQFLFEYFSETQRNKGNFPGRFSGRQFSNSRSEMNVSTLELGDSALYLCASSLVPSGGAPDTQYFGPGTRLTVL.

The J gene is TRBJ2-1, the V gene TRBV5-4; 15 bases line up with TRBD2. Germline V CDR1 and CDR2: SGHNT, YYREEE (reference sequence). Trimming cost V 3 bases and J 9 bases; bases outside gene matches: 7. CDR3 length: 16 residues. The chain's CDR3 is CASSSEGLAGGSEQFF. The CDR3 DNA reads as TGTGCCAGCAGCTCAGAAGGACTAGCGGGAGGGAGTGAGCAGTTCTTC.

The chain uses TRBV18 and TRBJ1-4; D is ambiguous. The CDR3 loop spans 14 amino acids. Trimming cost V 0 bases and J 7 bases, with 9 bases left between them. In germline, CDR1 is KGHSH, CDR2 LQKENI. The CDR3 DNA reads TGTGCCAGCTCACCACCGGGCAATATTGAAAAACTGTTTTTT. Its translation: CASSPPGNIEKLFF.

The chain couples TRBV19 to TRBJ1-5; D is ambiguous. Trimming cost V 8 bases and J 4 bases, with 15 bases left between them. CDR1 and CDR2 from the germline V gene are LNHDA and SQIVND (reference sequence). This CDR3 comprises 14 residues. CDR3 amino acids: CASSLHRENQPQHF. CDR3 DNA sequence: TGTGCCAGTTCTTTACATCGGGAGAATCAGCCCCAGCATTTT.

The chain uses TRBV19 and TRBJ1-6; TRBD1 is a possible D gene (6 bases). Trimming cost V 9 bases and J 7 bases, with 13 bases left between them. There are 13 residues in the CDR3. From germline, CDR1 is LNHDA and CDR2 SQIVND (reference sequence). The CDR3 loop reads CASHRQANSPLHF. CDR3 bases: TGTGCCAGCCATAGACAGGCCAATTCACCCCTCCACTTT.

The J gene is TRBJ1-4, the V gene TRBV30; 9 bases are shared with TRBD1. The CDR3 covers 13 residues. Germline V CDR1 and CDR2: GTSNPN, SVGIG (reference sequence). Trimming cost V 5 bases and J 11 bases; bases outside gene matches: 9. Here the CDR3 DNA reads TGTGCCTGGTGGGATAGGGACAGGGTTAAACTGTTTTTT. The encoded protein is CAWWDRDRVKLFF.

The chain links TRBV15 to TRBJ1-2, with D unresolved. V was trimmed by 5 bases and J by 7 bases, leaving 17 bases between them. The CDR3 runs to 14 residues. Germline CDR1 and CDR2: LNHNV and YYDKDF (reference sequence). In nucleotides, the CDR3 is TGTGCCACCAGCGCCCGGAGTCCTGGTGCTGGCTACACCTTC. It encodes CATSARSPGAGYTF.

The chain carries TRBV7-2 and TRBJ2-5, with TRBD2 identical over 8 bases. The CDR3 spans 17 residues. Trimming took 1 base from V and 5 from J; bases not matched to a gene: 12. Germline values: CDR1 SGHTA, CDR2 FQGNSA. The CDR3, as DNA: TGTGCCAGCAGCTTAGATTTGTGGGCCTCGGGGGGGGAGACCCAGTACTTC. It codes for CASSLDLWASGGETQYF.

The chain recombines TRBV12-3 or TRBV12-4 with TRBJ2-3; D not resolved. This CDR3 is built from 13 residues. The V end was cut by 7 bases, the J end by 6 bases, with 14 bases between. CDR3 DNA sequence: TGTGCCAGCACCCAGACTGCCGAGGATACGCAGTATTTT. This translates into CASTQTAEDTQYF.